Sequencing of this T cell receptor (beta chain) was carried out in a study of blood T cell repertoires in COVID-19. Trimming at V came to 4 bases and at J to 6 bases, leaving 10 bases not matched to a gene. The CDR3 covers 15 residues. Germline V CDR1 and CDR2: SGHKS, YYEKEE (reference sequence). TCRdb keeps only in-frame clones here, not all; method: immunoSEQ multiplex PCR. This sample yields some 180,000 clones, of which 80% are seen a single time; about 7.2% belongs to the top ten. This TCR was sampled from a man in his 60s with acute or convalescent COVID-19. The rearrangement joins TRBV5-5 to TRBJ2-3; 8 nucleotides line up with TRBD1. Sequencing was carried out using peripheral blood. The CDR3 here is CASSPTGVTVDTQYF. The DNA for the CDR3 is TGTGCCAGCAGCCCGACAGGGGTTACTGTGGATACGCAGTATTTT.